The rows below give T cell receptor beta chains drawn from one sample of a study of CD8 T cells in Susac syndrome. MiXCR, run by TCRdb on the immunoSEQ multiplex PCR reads, gives a single entry per CDR3 protein. The sample has about 200,000 distinct CDR3 sequences, 90% to 95% seen once; the top ten hold approximately 0.094%. Source material: CD4+ T cells from PBMCs. The receptors here all came from a human donor in good health. The conserved cysteine and the conserved F or W are not part of the CDR3 here. The size field is filled for only some rows; it gives once, few, many or a size class.

V: TRBV9
size: once
CDR3: ASSADPTSALQETQY

V: TRBV6-1
size: NA
CDR3: ASSEVWVGENTEAF

V: TRBV12-3/TRBV12-4
size: NA
CDR3: ASSSSGGFEQF

V: TRBV10-3
size: NA
CDR3: AIGGTGGTEAF

V: TRBV12-3/TRBV12-4
size: NA
CDR3: ASEGGAGTDTQY

V: TRBV4-3
size: NA
CDR3: ASSQDSNSETQY

V: TRBV29-1
size: NA
CDR3: SVEPEVAKNIQY

V: TRBV7-9
size: once
CDR3: ASSFARGRTDTQY

V: TRBV5-6
size: NA
CDR3: ASSYRVVQY

V: TRBV9
size: NA
CDR3: ASSAGTQVDGELF

V: TRBV24-1
size: once
CDR3: ATSDPGRNYGYT

V: TRBV3-1
size: few
CDR3: DRENIQY

V: TRBV7-8
size: NA
CDR3: ASSLNGIYEQF

V: TRBV27
size: NA
CDR3: ASSPRLAGGPMGTDTQY

V: TRBV30
size: NA
CDR3: AWSRGDYSNQPQH

V: TRBV27
size: NA
CDR3: ASRSGGVYGEKLF